Below, one TCR beta chain is given with its context. Its antigen target is currently unknown. No base qualities exist here, and no much larger clone lies one base off it. The CDR3 measures 16 amino acids from cysteine to phenylalanine. Kept here is only the CDR3 DNA, which spans 48 bases and is read in frame from base 1. CDR1 is given as DFQATT and CDR2 as SNEGSKA, both from the germline V gene (reference sequence). The V end gives up 4 bases and the J end 0 bases, leaving 8 bases in the junction not matched to a gene. Library preparation used 5' RACE. Sequencing was carried out with an Illumina HiSeq 2500. A second PCR of about 6 to 11 cycles was performed with a sample-barcoded 5' primer and a J-beta primer mix. A unique molecular identifier was introduced onto each TCR beta cDNA molecule by a template-switch 5' adaptor carrying 12 random nucleotides. Each sample yielded at least 2.5 million CDR3-containing paired-end reads. All of the RNA was converted into first-strand cDNA using the Mint cDNA synthesis kit, with a TRBC-specific oligonucleotide serving as the primer. Following uracil-DNA glycosylase treatment, all cDNA underwent a first 18-cycle PCR with the universal primers M1SS and BC2_uni_R. Turning to the authors' computational methods: For normalization, 1 million high-quality reads were randomly selected from each sample, with every read carrying a distinct molecular identifier. Reads with shared molecular identifiers were discarded instead of being binned into consensus sequences. CDR3 identification, clonotype clustering and error correction used MiTCR with a Q25 quality threshold and the strictest error-elimination algorithm. Lower-bound total TCR beta diversity was estimated with a nonparametric unseen species model using Euler transformation. The public reads were run again by TCRdb, first through fastp at Q25 and then through MiXCR, and only productive beta chains were kept. Rows merge per CDR3 protein into single entries with the most common DNA and genes. These V and J calls derive from TCRdb rather than the authors' analysis. The sample table shows over 550,000 distinct CDR3 sequences, and approximately 30% are seen once. 15% to 18% of the sample comes from the top ten.

Donors were 39 systemically healthy Caucasian individuals from Russia aged roughly 6 to 90 years. Roughly 9 milliliters of peripheral blood were drawn from each donor into EDTA-treated Vacutainer tubes. Ficoll-Paque density-gradient centrifugation was used to isolate PBMCs, with at least 6.5 million per sample. Total RNA was extracted from PBMCs with Trizol reagent, with at least 6 micrograms obtained per sample. Naive CD45RAhigh/CD27high T cell percentages were measured by flow cytometry on a PBMC aliquot from every donor. This sample is drawn from a study of blood T cells in healthy people across ages (dated by TCRdb to about 2015). Looking at the study overall: Template switching captured roughly one uniquely barcoded TCR beta cDNA molecule per two T cells in model experiments. To track age-related changes in TCR beta repertoire diversity, the study relied on deep sequencing normalized with unique cDNA molecular identifiers. Donors were grouped into four age groups: young (average approximately 15 years), middle-aged (about 38), aged (roughly 67) and long-lived (approximately 75). To avoid experimental bias, donors of different ages were spread randomly across the sequencing lanes. The study analyzed two additional independent replicas of 1 million unique cDNA reads from the same blood draw for two donors, one aged 18 to 29 and one aged 80 or older.

What the research found in general, with its limitations: There was a strong correlation between observed TCR beta diversity and the percentage of naive T cells measured by flow cytometry. Conclusive comparison of naive and antigen-experienced compartments was prevented by the profiling of bulk unsorted PBMCs. Estimates of total diversity based on one million sequenced T cells were regarded as lower bounds and as underestimates. Observed TCR beta diversity per million T cells fell roughly linearly with age, and a significant reduction was already apparent by age around 36. The CMV infection status of donors was not known, potentially confounding age-related changes in expanded clonotypes. Compared with the aged group, the long-lived group had more naive CD4+ T cells, fewer expanded clones and increased TCR diversity, a pattern suggesting age selection.

The chain couples TRBV20-1 to TRBJ2-1; the junction holds 8 bases that match TRBD2. This TCR was sampled from a woman older than 75 in good health. The sample taken for sequencing was blood. The CDR3 is CSATGASGPSYNEQFF. The DNA sequence is as follows: TGCAGTGCTACGGGGGCTAGCGGGCCCTCCTACAATGAGCAGTTCTTC.